This TCR beta chain stems from a study of T cell responses to AZD1222 COVID-19 vaccine (dated by TCRdb to the early 2020s). A note on the overall study: AZD1222 recipients given second doses at about 4 weeks or at about 12 weeks were pooled, since spike-specific TCR depth and breadth were not found to differ between the two schedules. TCR sequencing was performed for 230 to 250 trial participants, of whom around 200 were given two doses of AZD1222 and some 26 were given two doses of MenACWY control vaccine. Trial participants were enrolled by age into subgroups of 18-55, 56-69 and 70-plus years, and about 150, 27 and 61 TCR-sequenced participants, respectively, were included in these subgroups. Overall study results and their limits: Because no samples from the day 14 peak response were available, repertoires could be characterized only after the peak T cell response. Vaccine-associated CD4 TCRs spanned the whole spike protein, with dominant responses in regions 160-218 and 743-854. Nearly half of unique spike-specific TCRs reportedly recognized epitopes outside regions mutated in the B.1.351 and B.1.1.7 variants. Participants were mostly white British, with more females than males. The authors suggested clonal diversity may have been underestimated. The 56-69-year group was small, and its depth increase did not reach significance, likely because of low power. After two AZD1222 doses, spike-specific TCR breadth and depth were significantly higher than at day 0 and than in MenACWY recipients. Conclusions about previously exposed vaccinees were limited because only six AZD1222 recipients were SARS-CoV-2 seropositive at baseline.

CDR1 SGHTA and CDR2 FQGTGA were looked up in the germline V gene. Trimming removed 1 base from V and 5 bases from J, leaving 6 bases between the germline ends. From cysteine to phenylalanine, the CDR3 is 13 amino acids long. The kept DNA is CDR3 alone, 39 bases in frame from the first base. The CDR3 regions of human TCRbeta chains were subjected to immunosequencing. Regarding the original processing steps: Repertoire TCRs were matched against a reference library of SARS-CoV-2-specific TCRs generated with the MIRA antigen-specificity platform. Breadth meant the fraction of unique TCRs that were SARS-CoV-2-associated, whereas depth meant the fraction of total T cells that were SARS-CoV-2-associated. Using the MIRA data, each spike-specific TCR was mapped to the spike region that the TCR reacts to and placed in a CD4 or CD8 class. Log10-transformed breadth and depth values were compared by one-way ANOVA with Sidak's multiple comparisons tests. TCRdb obtained this table from immuneACCESS and retained in-frame rearrangements with V and J assigned. These tables miss some clones; where compared with another copy, unresolved V genes account for less than half of the shortfall, and the remainder is unexplained. V and J calls and clone size come straight from that table; D and trimming were deduced from the DNA. For this sample there are about 150,000 clones; about 91% appear just once. The ten largest clonotypes hold approximately 15% of the sample.

The time point label, as the study defines it: baseline before first vaccination. The vaccinee samples were drawn from two UK trials, COV001 and COV002, one of which was a single-blind randomized controlled phase 2/3 trial testing AZD1222 (ChAdOx1 nCoV-19) in healthy adults. For TCRbeta chain sequencing, PBMC samples from trial participants were taken at day 0 and at day 28 after the second dose. Details on this clone: This receptor's antigen is unknown. No base-level quality is on record; no much larger clone is a single base apart.

Sequenced here: peripheral blood, sampled on day 0 of AZD1222 vaccination. The chain employs TRBV7-3 and TRBJ2-1, with the D gene too uncertain to name. This clonotype was sampled from an adult in good health. The nucleotides read TGTGCCAGCAGCTTAAGTACCCACAATGAGCAGTTCTTC. This encodes CASSLSTHNEQFF.